This TCR beta chain was obtained from a study of cytomegalovirus exposure and HLA in healthy donors (dated by TCRdb to between 2016 and 2019). With regard to the full study: In an earlier analysis of under 600 of the donors, about 260 Gb of sequence data and approximately 120 million unique TCR beta sequences from roughly 180 million T cells were reported. Around 320 gigabases of sequencing data and 70 million to 85 million unique TCR sequences were included in an early release covering around 600 HLA-typed donors. Among the roughly 410 genotyped donors, 81% belonged to the genetic ancestry cluster associated with self-reported Caucasian donors. The study aimed to test whether signatures of past pathogen exposure could be identified by cataloging public T cell receptors. The T cell repertoires of some 700 subjects were profiled by immunosequencing and related to cytomegalovirus serostatus. A separate validation cohort of roughly 120 different subjects was used in addition to the approximately 610-subject first cohort. To predict cytomegalovirus infection status, the study brought together high-throughput TCR immunosequencing, statistical association of individual TCRs with disease status, and machine learning. To study patterns of TCR occurrence, a later analysis re-analyzed previously published TCR beta repertoires from around 670 donors and added high-resolution HLA genotyping. Rather than drawing on any new phenotypic data, the later analysis identified candidate immune exposures from TCR beta sequences and the way those sequences occurred across donors. To decide whether each TCR beta V gene segment behaved as functional or pseudogenic, an earlier analysis of some 570 of the donors relied on high-throughput TCR beta sequencing. Donor age, sex, ethnicity and CMV serostatus were compiled alongside the repertoire data. A later genetic analysis used genome-wide SNP genotypes for about 65% of the roughly 700 donors, treating that subset as a discovery cohort. Every discovery cohort repertoire had been produced on one sequencing platform. Class I and class II HLA loci were covered by the typing at four-digit resolution. Typing coverage varied by locus: roughly 629-630 donors for A, B, C, DRB1 and DQB1; roughly 560 for DQA1; over 600 for DPA1; 450 to 480 for DPB1. A few DR-DQ haplotypes were treated as single units for association and clustering because of strong linkage in the cohort. Across some 400 genotyped donors of the cohort, an average of about 240,000 unique TCR beta nucleotide sequences per donor were sequenced, and roughly 18% of those sequences were non-productive.

The germline V gene specifies MNHNS as CDR1 and SASEGT as CDR2. Trimming costs V 2 bases and J 4 bases, and their ends lie 8 bases apart. Reading from cysteine to phenylalanine, the CDR3 counts 13 amino acids. Solely the CDR3 DNA is kept, with 39 bases framed from the first base. On this clone itself: Its antigen is unknown. The input lacks base qualities; no much larger clone sits a single base away.

The library was built by means of the immunoSEQ multiplex PCR assay. For the multiplex PCR, a mixture combining 60 forward primers for TCR Vbeta segments and 13 reverse primers for TCR Jbeta segments was used. Amplification of the CDR3 region of rearranged TCR beta genes was performed with a multiplex PCR assay on genomic DNA. On the Illumina HiSeq System, the amplified TCR beta libraries were sequenced as 87-base-pair reads. Processing in the source paper ran as follows. A later analysis counted some 74 million unique TCR beta chains across the 550 to 750 repertoires, and around 9.9 million of these chains were shared by at least two donors. A nearest-neighbor algorithm error-corrected the raw reads and collapsed the reads into unique sequences, merging closely related sequences to remove PCR and sequencing errors. To assign V, D and J gene segments, CDR3 sequences were aligned to IMGT reference sequences. For a sequence to be retained, at least a six-nucleotide match to both a V gene segment and a J gene segment was required. Rearrangements were classified as productive when the CDR3 lacked stop codons and remained in frame with V and J, and all other rearrangements were classified as non-productive. Following IMGT convention, CDR3 was defined as the stretch from the second conserved V-encoded cysteine to the conserved J-encoded phenylalanine. The earlier analysis of about 500 of the donors excluded sequences that lacked an unambiguous match to a single V gene segment. An earlier analysis of 587 of the donors called V segments functional above 56.7% productive rearrangements and segregating when the between-donor standard deviation exceeded 5%. A statistical classification framework was developed to diagnose cytomegalovirus status using the catalog of TCR beta chain sequences. A later analysis assigned V and J genes by comparing TCR nucleotide sequences with IMGT/GENE-DB human TR gene sequences. A later analysis assigned CDR3 sequences and most-parsimonious VDJ recombination scenarios with the TCRdist pipeline. In a later analysis, every TCR beta chain was defined by the combination of its CDR3 amino acid sequence and its V-gene family, and reads without a unique V-gene family were dropped. As a way to deal with suspected cross-contamination and a sequencing artifact, a later analysis dropped more than 500 nucleotide sequences that were highly shared and had low generation probability. In a later analysis, a clonal expansion index was calculated for each public chain from normalized within-repertoire ranks of inferred template counts. A later analysis computed generation probabilities with a VDJ recombination model fitted to out-of-frame rearrangements, and checked the results against IGoR. A later analysis scored TCR-TCR, TCR-HLA and TCR-CMV co-occurrence with hypergeometric tests, applying a repertoire-size bias correction to TCR pairs. In a later analysis, false discovery rates were estimated by permuting HLA or CMV assignments 20 times. In a later analysis, co-occurring TCRs were grouped with DBSCAN, and TCRdist sequence similarity was added when clustering was performed within HLA-allele-positive subsets. Repertoires with fewer than 30,000 or more than 120,000 public chains were left out of co-occurrence clustering, as were roughly five repertoires with anomalous nucleotide sharing. Held by TCRdb, this immuneACCESS table contains in-frame sequences only and omits some clones. Under half of the omission traces to an unresolved V gene where checked; the cause of the rest is unknown. Clone size and V and J calls were adopted from that table, with D and trimming inferred from the DNA. The sample contains 210,000 or so clones, more than 60% of them found a single time. The biggest ten clones account for roughly a sixth of the sample.

Broad study findings and their caveats: Because HLA typing was unavailable for some donors at each locus, only the typed subset was used in association tests. When HLA alleles, especially DR and DQ, strongly co-occurred, attributing TCR associations to individual alleles was difficult. In a later analysis, HLA-associated TCR beta chains were found to be more clonally expanded and to have lower generation probabilities than equally common non-associated chains. An association between a missense DCLRE1C variant and V-gene and J-gene trimming of TCR beta chains was found in a later genetic analysis and replicated in an independent cohort. The study listed 150 to 200 TCR beta chains as associated with cytomegalovirus. In a later analysis, most CMV-associated TCR beta chains were found to appear HLA-restricted, with HLA associations seemingly driven largely by CMV exposure. According to a later genetic analysis, donors in an Asian-associated ancestry cluster had fewer N-insertions in productive TCRs than the roughly 700-donor mean. The classifier was reported to diagnose cytomegalovirus status with high specificity and sensitivity in both the original and validation cohorts. Approximately 18 rarely observed V segments, including chromosome 9 orphons, were excluded from the earlier analysis of a few hundred of the donors because counts were too low. For the cohort, immune exposure information was limited to CMV serostatus. The 87-base-pair reads could not distinguish some IMGT-functional V segments, including TRBV6-2 and TRBV6-3, so those segments were excluded. In vitro tests confirmed that a few of the cytomegalovirus-associated TCR beta chains recognize cytomegalovirus antigens. It was suggested by the authors that the approach could potentially be generalized to other disease states and immunological phenotypes. In an earlier analysis of some 640 of the donors, most TCR beta V segments were observed in productive rearrangements about 90% or about 30% of the time, broadly matching IMGT annotations. According to a later analysis, parvovirus B19, influenza, CMV and Epstein-Barr virus appeared linked to several top co-occurrence clusters. The presence/absence analyses assumed that sequencing depth was roughly uniform across donors, and that assumption may not be true. Linkage disequilibrium might explain the correlated functional status among segregating V segments, but an unknown experimental factor could not be ruled out. Specific HLA alleles were associated with roughly 17,000 TCR beta sequences at a false discovery rate of 0.05 in a later analysis. A cluster of highly shared sequence variants was judged likely to represent a technical artifact of the sequencing pipeline. A further reported finding was that TCR beta sequences accurately predicted the HLA-A and HLA-B alleles for most subjects in the first cohort. This cohort had only TCR beta chains sequenced, and the lack of alpha or paired-chain data limited which features could be detected. According to a later analysis, TCR association rates differed among HLA loci, with DRB1 alleles showing the most associated TCRs and HLA-C alleles showing the fewest. Most TCR sequences were observed very rarely across donors, whereas some public TCRs were present in many individuals.

The cohort consisted of 600 or so healthy bone marrow donors. At the time of sampling, all cohort members were nominally healthy, though unrecorded immune exposures were likely present. The donor was CMV seronegative and belonged to the group of over 350 seronegative cohort members. Every donor gave a peripheral blood sample, and the peripheral blood mononuclear cells from that sample were used for TCR beta sequencing. The Qiagen DNeasy Blood Extraction Kit was used to extract genomic DNA from the blood cell samples. Input material: PBMCs. The chain was built from TRBV6-1 and TRBJ2-5; the D segment cannot be called with confidence. The clonotype comes from a man aged 40-55 years in good health and CMV-seronegative. The DNA sequence is given as TGTGCCAGCAGTGAATCGCCCGGAGAGACCCAGTACTTC. Its coded protein is CASSESPGETQYF.